This TCR beta chain was found in a study of blood T cell repertoires in COVID-19. Across the study: The study drew acute and convalescent COVID-19 samples from the United States, Italy and Spain. PBMCs, B-cell-depleted T cells, or T cells were the source of the cDNA or gDNA that made up the material.

How the authors handled the data: Amplification of reference gene primers was used by the study to estimate nucleated cell counts. Profiling relied on immunoSEQ multiplex PCR, and the TCRdb table lists in-frame clones only, not all of them. The V and J calls and clone size are taken from that table; D and trimming were inferred from the DNA. Among about 240,000 clones listed, almost 85% were seen once. Germline V gene lookup returns CDR1 LGHDT and CDR2 YNNKEL (reference sequence). Trimming removed 3 bases from V and 4 bases from J, with 10 bases in between. This CDR3 is built from 14 residues. The chain joins TRBV3-1 (or the pseudogene TRBV3-2) to TRBJ2-1, with D unresolved. This receptor was obtained from a man between 45 and 60 years old with acute or convalescent COVID-19. The source material was peripheral blood. As DNA, the CDR3 is TGTGCCAGCAGCCAGTTTACGGTGTACAATGAGCAGTTCTTC. Its protein product is CASSQFTVYNEQFF.